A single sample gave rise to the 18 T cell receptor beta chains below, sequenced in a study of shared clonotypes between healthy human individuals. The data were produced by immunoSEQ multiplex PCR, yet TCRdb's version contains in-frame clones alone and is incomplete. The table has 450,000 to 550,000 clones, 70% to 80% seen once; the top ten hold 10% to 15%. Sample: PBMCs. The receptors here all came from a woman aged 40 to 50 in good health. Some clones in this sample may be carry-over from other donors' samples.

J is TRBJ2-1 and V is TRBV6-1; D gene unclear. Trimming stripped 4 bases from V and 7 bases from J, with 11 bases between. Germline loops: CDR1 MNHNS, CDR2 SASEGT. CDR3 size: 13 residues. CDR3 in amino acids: CASSADRWNEQFF. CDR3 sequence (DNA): TGTGCCAGCAGTGCGGATCGCTGGAATGAGCAGTTCTTC.

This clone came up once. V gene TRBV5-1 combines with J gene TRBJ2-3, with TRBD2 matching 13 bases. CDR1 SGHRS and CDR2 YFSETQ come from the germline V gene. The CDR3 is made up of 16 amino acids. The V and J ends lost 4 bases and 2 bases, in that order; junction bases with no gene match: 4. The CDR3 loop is CASSLGLAGTTDTQYF. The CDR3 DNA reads TGCGCCAGCAGCCTGGGACTAGCGGGAACCACAGATACGCAGTATTTT.

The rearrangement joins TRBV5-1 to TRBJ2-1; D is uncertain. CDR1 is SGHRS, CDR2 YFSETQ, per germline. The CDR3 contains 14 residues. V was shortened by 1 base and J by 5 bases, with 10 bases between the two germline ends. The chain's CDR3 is CASSLQVYNNEQFF. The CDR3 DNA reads TGCGCCAGCAGCTTGCAAGTGTATAACAATGAGCAGTTCTTC.

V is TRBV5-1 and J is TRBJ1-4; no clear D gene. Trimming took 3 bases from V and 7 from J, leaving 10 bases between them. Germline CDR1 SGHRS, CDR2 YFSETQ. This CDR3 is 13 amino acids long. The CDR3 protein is CASSWLDGEKLFF. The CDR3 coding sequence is TGCGCCAGCAGCTGGCTGGATGGTGAAAAACTGTTTTTT.

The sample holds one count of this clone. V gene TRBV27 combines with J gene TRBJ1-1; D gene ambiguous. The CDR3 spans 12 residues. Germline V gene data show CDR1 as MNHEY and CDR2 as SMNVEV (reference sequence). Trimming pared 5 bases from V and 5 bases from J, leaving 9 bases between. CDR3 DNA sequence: TGTGCCAGCAGTCGCTGGGGTACTGAAGCTTTCTTT. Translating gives CASSRWGTEAFF.

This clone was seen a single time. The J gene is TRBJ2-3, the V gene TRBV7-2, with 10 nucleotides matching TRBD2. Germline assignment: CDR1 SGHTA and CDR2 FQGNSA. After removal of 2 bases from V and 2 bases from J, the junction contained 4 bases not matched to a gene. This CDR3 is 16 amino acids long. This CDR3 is CASSLRLAGVTDTQYF. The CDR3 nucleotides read TGTGCCAGCAGCTTACGGCTAGCGGGAGTCACAGATACGCAGTATTTT.

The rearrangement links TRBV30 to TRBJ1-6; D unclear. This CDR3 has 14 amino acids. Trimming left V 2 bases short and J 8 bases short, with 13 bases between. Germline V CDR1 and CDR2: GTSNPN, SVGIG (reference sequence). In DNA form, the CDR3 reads TGTGCCTGGAGTATTGAGTTAAGGGATTCACCCCTCCACTTT. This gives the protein CAWSIELRDSPLHF.

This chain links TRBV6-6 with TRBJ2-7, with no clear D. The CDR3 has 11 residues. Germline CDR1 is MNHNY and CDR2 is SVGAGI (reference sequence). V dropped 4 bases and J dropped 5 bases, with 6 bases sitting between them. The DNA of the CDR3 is TGTGCCAGCAGTTTCTTTGACGAGCAGTACTTC. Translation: CASSFFDEQYF.

CDR3 loop: CASSPQRGSNTGELFF. The DNA of the CDR3 is TGTGCCAGCTCACCCCAAAGGGGGTCGAACACCGGGGAGCTGTTTTTT. The chain joins TRBV18 to TRBJ2-2, with D possibly being TRBD1 (6 bases). This CDR3 is 16 amino acids long. The V end was cut by 3 bases, the J end by 0 bases, with 11 bases between. Germline values: CDR1 KGHSH, CDR2 LQKENI. Drawing the rest from reference TRBV18 and TRBJ2-2, the complete variable domain is NAGVMQNPRHLVRRRGQEARLRCSPMKGHSHVYWYRQLPEEGLKFMVYLQKENIIDESGMPKERFSAEFPKEGPSILRIQQVVRGDSAAYFCASSPQRGSNTGELFFGEGSRLTVL.

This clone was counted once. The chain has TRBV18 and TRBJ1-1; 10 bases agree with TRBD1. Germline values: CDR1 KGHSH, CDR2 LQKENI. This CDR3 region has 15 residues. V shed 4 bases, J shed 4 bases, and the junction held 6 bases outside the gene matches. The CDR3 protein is CASSQTGGVVTEAFF. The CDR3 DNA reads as TGTGCCAGCTCACAGACAGGGGGCGTCGTCACTGAAGCTTTCTTT.

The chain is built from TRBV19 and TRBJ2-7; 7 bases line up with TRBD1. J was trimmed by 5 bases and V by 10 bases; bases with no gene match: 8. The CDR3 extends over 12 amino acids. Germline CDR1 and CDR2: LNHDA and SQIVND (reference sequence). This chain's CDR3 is CATSDRMNEQYF. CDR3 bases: TGTGCCACTTCGGACAGGATGAACGAGCAGTACTTC.

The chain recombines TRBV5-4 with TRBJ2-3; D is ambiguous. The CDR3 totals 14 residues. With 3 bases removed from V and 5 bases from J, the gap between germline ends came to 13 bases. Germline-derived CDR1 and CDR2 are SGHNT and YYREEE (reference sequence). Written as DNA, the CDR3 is TGTGCCAGCAGCTCGGCTACTACGCAAGATACGCAGTATTTT. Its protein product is CASSSATTQDTQYF.

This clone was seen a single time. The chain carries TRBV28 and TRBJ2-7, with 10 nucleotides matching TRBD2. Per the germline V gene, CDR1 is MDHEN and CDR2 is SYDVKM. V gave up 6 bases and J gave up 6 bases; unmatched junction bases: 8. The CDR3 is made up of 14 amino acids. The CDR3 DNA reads TGTGCCAGCAGAACTAGCGGGAATGTCGGCGAGCAGTACTTC. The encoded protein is CASRTSGNVGEQYF.

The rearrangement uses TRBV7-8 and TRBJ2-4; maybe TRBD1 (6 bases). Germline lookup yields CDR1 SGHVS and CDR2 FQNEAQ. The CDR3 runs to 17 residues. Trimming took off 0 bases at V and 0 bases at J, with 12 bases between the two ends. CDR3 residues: CASSLARGQIAKNIQYF. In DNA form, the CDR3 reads TGTGCCAGCAGCTTAGCGCGTGGACAGATAGCCAAAAACATTCAGTACTTC.

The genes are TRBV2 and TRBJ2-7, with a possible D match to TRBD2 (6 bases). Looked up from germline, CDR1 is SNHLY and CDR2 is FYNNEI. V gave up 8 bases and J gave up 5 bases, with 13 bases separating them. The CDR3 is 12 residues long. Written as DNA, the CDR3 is TGTGCCAGCCTCGGGACTCGGGACGAGCAGTACTTC. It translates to CASLGTRDEQYF.

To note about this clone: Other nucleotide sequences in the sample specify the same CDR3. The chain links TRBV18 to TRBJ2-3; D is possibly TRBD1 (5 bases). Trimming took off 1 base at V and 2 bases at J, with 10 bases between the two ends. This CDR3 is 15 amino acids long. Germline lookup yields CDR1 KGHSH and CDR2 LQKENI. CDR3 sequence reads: CASSPRQGTTDTQYF. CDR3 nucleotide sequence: TGTGCCAGCTCACCACGTCAGGGCACCACAGATACGCAGTATTTT.

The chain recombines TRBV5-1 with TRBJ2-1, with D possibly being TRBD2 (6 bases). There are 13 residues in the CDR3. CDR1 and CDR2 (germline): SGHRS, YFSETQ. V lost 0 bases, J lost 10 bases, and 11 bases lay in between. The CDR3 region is CASSLDAGSEQFF. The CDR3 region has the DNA TGCGCCAGCAGCTTGGATGCGGGATCGGAGCAGTTCTTC. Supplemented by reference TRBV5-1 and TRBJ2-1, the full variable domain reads KAGVTQTPRYLIKTRGQQVTLSCSPISGHRSVSWYQQTPGQGLQFLFEYFSETQRNKGNFPGRFSGRQFSNSRSEMNVSTLELGDSALYLCASSLDAGSEQFFGPGTRLTVL.

CDR3 sequence reads: CASSEGGLETQYF. CDR3 in DNA: TGCGCCAGCAGTGAAGGAGGGCTTGAGACCCAGTACTTC. V and J are TRBV5-1 and TRBJ2-5; D perhaps matches TRBD2 (6 bases). CDR3 size: 13 residues. Germline lookup yields CDR1 SGHRS and CDR2 YFSETQ. V shed 5 bases and J shed 5 bases, with 13 bases lying between them.